The present entry profiles one TCR beta chain with its context. Sequencing was performed with immunoSEQ multiplex PCR; in TCRdb, only in-frame clones are kept and a portion is missing. The sample includes 15,000 to 19,000 clones, around 83% of them seen just once. The entry originates in a study of PD-1 blockade in classical Hodgkin lymphoma. Germline CDR1 is SNHLY and CDR2 is FYNNEI. The CDR3 is 13 residues long. The ends were cut back, 7 bases at V and 3 bases at J, with 13 bases in the middle. Time point reported: newly diagnosed, previously untreated cHL patient sample. Isolation of CD4+ T cells from thawed PBMCs was performed by magnetic negative selection.

The sequence derives from a human donor with classical Hodgkin lymphoma. Material for sequencing was CD4+ T cells from blood. The chain carries TRBV2 and TRBJ2-7, with unresolved D. The CDR3 sequence is CASTSGRNYEQYF. The CDR3 nucleotides are TGTGCCAGCACCTCCGGTAGGAACTACGAGCAGTACTTC. The full variable domain, its missing parts supplied by reference TRBV2 and TRBJ2-7, is EPEVTQTPSHQVTQMGQEVILRCVPISNHLYFYWYRQILGQKVEFLVSFYNNEISEKSEIFDDQFSVERPDGSNFTLKIRSTKLEDSAMYFCASTSGRNYEQYFGPGTRLTVT.